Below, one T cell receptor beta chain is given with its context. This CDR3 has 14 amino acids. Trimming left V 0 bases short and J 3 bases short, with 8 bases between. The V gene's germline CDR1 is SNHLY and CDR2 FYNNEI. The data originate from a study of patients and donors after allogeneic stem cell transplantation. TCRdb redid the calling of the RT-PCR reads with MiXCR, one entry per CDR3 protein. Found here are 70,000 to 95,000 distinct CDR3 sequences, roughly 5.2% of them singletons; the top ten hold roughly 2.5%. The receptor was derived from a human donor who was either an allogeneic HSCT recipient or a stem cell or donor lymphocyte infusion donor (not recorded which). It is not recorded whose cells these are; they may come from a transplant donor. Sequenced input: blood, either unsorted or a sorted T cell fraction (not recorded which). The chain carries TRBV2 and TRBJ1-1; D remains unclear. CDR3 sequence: CASSEAQYHTEAFF. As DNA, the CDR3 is TGTGCCAGCAGTGAAGCACAGTACCACACTGAAGCTTTCTTT. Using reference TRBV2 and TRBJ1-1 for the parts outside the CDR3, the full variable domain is EPEVTQTPSHQVTQMGQEVILRCVPISNHLYFYWYRQILGQKVEFLVSFYNNEISEKSEIFDDQFSVERPDGSNFTLKIRSTKLEDSAMYFCASSEAQYHTEAFFGQGTRLTVV.